This passage covers 25 T cell receptor beta chains from one sample sequenced in a study of T cell responses to AZD1222 COVID-19 vaccine. Only in-frame clones appear in the TCRdb table, and some are missing; sequencing was by immunoSEQ multiplex PCR. The sample records roughly 100,000 clones, 93% being singletons. The specimen comprised peripheral blood, sampled on day 0 of AZD1222 vaccination. The receptor set was obtained from an adult in good health.

J is TRBJ2-7 and V is TRBV7-2; D not resolved. Germline loops: CDR1 SGHTA, CDR2 FQGNSA. CDR3 length: 13 residues. With 1 base removed from V and 6 bases from J, the gap between germline ends came to 10 bases. The CDR3 loop reads CASSLEVGGEQYF. CDR3 in DNA: TGTGCCAGCAGCTTAGAGGTTGGCGGCGAGCAGTACTTC.

CDR3 amino acids: CASSYDPVGGALGTEAFF. CDR3 DNA: TGTGCCAGCAGCTATGACCCAGTCGGGGGCGCATTGGGCACTGAAGCTTTCTTT. V gene TRBV7-9 combines with J gene TRBJ1-1; tentatively, D is TRBD1 (6 bases). Germline V gene data show CDR1 as SEHNR and CDR2 as FQNEAQ (reference sequence). The V end was cut by 4 bases, the J end by 4 bases, with 25 bases between. CDR3 length: 18 amino acids.

The gene calls are TRBV6-5 and TRBJ1-2; 7 positions agree with TRBD1. The CDR3 runs 14 residues. Germline V lookup: CDR1 MNHEY, CDR2 SVGAGI. Unmatched junction bases numbered 4, after V lost 2 bases and J lost 4 bases. The CDR3 region is CASSYQGGRYGYTF. CDR3 nucleotide sequence: TGTGCCAGCAGTTACCAGGGGGGACGCTATGGCTACACCTTC.

This rearrangement joins TRBV30 to TRBJ1-6, with D possibly matching TRBD1 (6 bases). Germline V gene lookup returns CDR1 GTSNPN and CDR2 SVGIG (reference sequence). CDR3 length: 14 amino acids. V lost 1 base to trimming and J lost 8 bases, with 12 bases between them. Written as DNA, the CDR3 is TGTGCCTGGAGTGCCAGGGGATCTGATTCACCCCTCCACTTT. Translating it yields CAWSARGSDSPLHF. The full variable domain, in which reference TRBV30 and TRBJ1-6 provide the parts outside the CDR3, is SQTIHQWPATLVQPVGSPLSLECTVEGTSNPNLYWYRQAAGRGLQLLFYSVGIGQISSEVPQNLSASRPQDRQFILSSKKLLLSDSGFYLCAWSARGSDSPLHFGNGTRLTVT.

This clone has just one count. The rearrangement joins TRBV28 to TRBJ1-1; perhaps TRBD1 as D (5 bases). The CDR3 contains 15 residues. Germline V gene data show CDR1 as MDHEN and CDR2 as SYDVKM. The V gene lost 6 bases and the J gene lost 11 bases, with 25 bases spanning the gap. The CDR3 protein is CASSRWGFTTARAFF. CDR3 sequence (DNA): TGTGCCAGCAGCCGATGGGGGTTCACCACCGCCAGGGCTTTCTTT.

J is TRBJ1-1 and V is TRBV7-3, with TRBD1 matching over 7 bases. The germline gives CDR1 SGHTA, CDR2 FQGTGA. CDR3 size: 14 residues. The V and J ends lost 2 bases and 5 bases, in that order; junction bases with no gene match: 5. For the CDR3, the DNA is TGTGCCAGCAGCTTACAGGGGGAGGGTACTGAAGCTTTCTTT. It specifies CASSLQGEGTEAFF.

V usage is TRBV5-4 and J usage is TRBJ2-3; no reliable D call. The V gene's germline CDR1 is SGHNT and CDR2 YYREEE (reference sequence). Between the trimmed V and J ends, which lost 7 bases and 6 bases, there was a span of 12 bases. This CDR3 is built from 12 residues. The CDR3 spells CASGLFRDTQYF. CDR3 sequence (DNA): TGTGCCAGCGGGCTCTTTAGGGATACGCAGTATTTT.

This chain links TRBV7-3 with TRBJ2-2; 9 bases line up with TRBD2. CDR3 length equals 16 residues. J lost 0 bases, V lost 5 bases, and 4 bases had no gene match. The germline V gene has CDR1 SGHTA and CDR2 FQGTGA. CDR3 in DNA: TGTGCCAGCAGCAGAGGCGGGAGGGCGAACACCGGGGAGCTGTTTTTT. Protein: CASSRGGRANTGELFF. Filled out from reference TRBV7-3 and TRBJ2-2, the complete variable domain reads GAGVSQTPSNKVTEKGKYVELRCDPISGHTALYWYRQSLGQGPEFLIYFQGTGAADDSGLPNDRFFAVRPEGSVSTLKIQRTERGDSAVYLCASSRGGRANTGELFFGEGSRLTVL.

This chain connects TRBV19 to TRBJ1-1; no firm D call. The CDR3 extends over 11 amino acids. The germline V and J ends were trimmed by 7 bases and 1 base, with 4 bases remaining between them. Germline V gives CDR1 LNHDA, CDR2 SQIVND (reference sequence). This CDR3 is CASTTNTEAFF. Here the CDR3 DNA reads TGTGCCAGTACCACGAACACTGAAGCTTTCTTT.

V and J are TRBV16 and TRBJ2-7; D may be TRBD2 (6 bases). The CDR3 has 16 amino acids. The V end lost 0 bases, the J end lost 0 bases, and 12 bases lay between the germline ends. CDR1 and CDR2 from the germline V gene are KGHSY and FQNENV. The CDR3 DNA reads TGTGCCAGCAGCCAATCGTCTAGCGCATACTCCTACGAGCAGTACTTC. Amino acids: CASSQSSSAYSYEQYF. The full variable domain, in which reference TRBV16 and TRBJ2-7 provide the parts outside the CDR3, is GEEVAQTPKHLVRGEGQKAKLYCAPIKGHSYVFWYQQVLKNEFKFLISFQNENVFDETGMPKERFSAKCLPNSPCSLEIQATKLEDSAVYFCASSQSSSAYSYEQYFGPGTRLTVT.

This clone was recorded a few times. The gene calls are TRBV7-8 and TRBJ2-3, with 7 positions matching TRBD2. This CDR3 comprises 16 residues. CDR1 is SGHVS and CDR2 is FQNEAQ in the germline V gene. V trimming: 4 bases; J trimming: 2 bases; junction bases outside the gene matches: 9. CDR3 bases: TGTGCCAGCAGCTACGAGACTAGCCCTAACACAGATACGCAGTATTTT. It yields the protein CASSYETSPNTDTQYF.

The rearrangement links TRBV6-1 to TRBJ2-1, with 11 bases fitting TRBD2. The CDR3 extends over 16 amino acids. With V trimmed by 4 bases and J by 5 bases, 7 bases remained unmatched. Per germline, CDR1 MNHNS and CDR2 SASEGT. The CDR3 protein is CASSGRLAGSDNEQFF. The CDR3 DNA reads TGTGCCAGCAGTGGACGACTAGCGGGATCCGACAATGAGCAGTTCTTC.

The CDR3 sequence is CASSTGQGGYGYTF. Written as DNA, the CDR3 is TGTGCCAGCAGTACTGGACAGGGGGGCTATGGCTACACCTTC. The J gene is TRBJ1-2, the V gene TRBV28, with TRBD1 matching over 10 bases. The CDR3 is made up of 14 amino acids. With 5 bases clipped from V and 4 bases from J, the junction kept 4 bases outside the gene matches. Germline V lookup: CDR1 MDHEN, CDR2 SYDVKM.

V gene TRBV2 combines with J gene TRBJ2-1, with 15 bases fitting TRBD2. CDR1 is SNHLY, CDR2 FYNNEI, per germline. V was pared by 3 bases and J by 9 bases, with 6 bases of the junction left unmatched. CDR3 length equals 16 residues. CDR3 sequence (DNA): TGTGCCAGCAGTGACGGGACTAGCGGGAGGCCGTTTGAGCAGTTCTTC. It translates to CASSDGTSGRPFEQFF.

In this sample, this clone turned up once. The chain couples TRBV19 to TRBJ2-1; 8 bases map to TRBD1. V dropped 4 bases and J dropped 12; count of bases not matched to a gene: 8. The CDR3 extends over 13 amino acids. Germline V CDR1 and CDR2: LNHDA, SQIVND (reference sequence). The CDR3 here is CASSNVGQVVQFF. CDR3 bases: TGTGCCAGTAGTAACGTGGGACAGGTCGTGCAGTTCTTC. Complete variable domain (other parts from reference TRBV19 and TRBJ2-1): DGGITQSPKYLFRKEGQNVTLSCEQNLNHDAMYWYRQDPGQGLRLIYYSQIVNDFQKGDIAEGYSVSREKKESFPLTVTSAQKNPTAFYLCASSNVGQVVQFFGPGTRLTVL.

This CDR3 is CASSQDLRGGSYEQYF. CDR3 bases: TGTGCCAGCAGCCAAGATTTGCGGGGGGGCTCCTACGAGCAGTACTTC. The J gene is TRBJ2-7, the V gene TRBV4-2, with TRBD2 matching 9 bases. This CDR3 spans 16 amino acids. V lost 0 bases and J lost 0; bases outside the gene matches: 3. The V gene's germline CDR1 is LGHNA and CDR2 YNFKEQ.

The chain is built from TRBV30 and TRBJ2-1, with D unclear. The length of the CDR3 is 10 residues. Germline V gene data show CDR1 as GTSNPN and CDR2 as SVGIG (reference sequence). Deletions cut 0 bases from V and 9 bases from J, with 3 bases between. The CDR3 region is CAWSVGEQFF. CDR3 nucleotides: TGTGCCTGGAGTGTAGGTGAGCAGTTCTTC.

V is TRBV15 and J is TRBJ2-6, with D possibly matching TRBD1 (6 bases). Germline lookup yields CDR1 LNHNV and CDR2 YYDKDF (reference sequence). Trimming shortened V by 0 bases and J by 0 bases, and 15 bases separated the two germline ends. This CDR3 has 19 amino acids. The CDR3 spells CATSRDERTVGSGANVLTF. CDR3 coding DNA: TGTGCCACCAGCAGAGATGAACGGACAGTCGGCTCTGGGGCCAACGTCCTGACTTTC.

The chain has TRBV6-5 and TRBJ2-6, with no clear D. The CDR3 runs 14 residues. V gave up 7 bases and J gave up 1 base, with 8 bases separating them. In germline, CDR1 is MNHEY, CDR2 SVGAGI. CDR3 sequence reads: CASTQMSGANVLTF. The CDR3 DNA follows: TGTGCCAGCACTCAAATGTCTGGGGCCAACGTCCTGACTTTC.

The chain is built from TRBV27 and TRBJ2-1; 7 positions agree with TRBD2. CDR1 MNHEY and CDR2 SMNVEV come from the germline V gene (reference sequence). V lost 3 bases to trimming and J lost 9 bases; unmatched junction nucleotides: 8. The CDR3 is made up of 14 amino acids. The CDR3 DNA reads TGTGCCAGCAGTTTCCAGCCGGGCGGGAGTGAGCAGTTCTTC. This codes for CASSFQPGGSEQFF.

The V gene is TRBV15, the J gene TRBJ2-2; unclear D gene. V lost 6 bases and J lost 0, with 11 bases in between. The CDR3 spans 15 residues. Germline V lookup: CDR1 LNHNV, CDR2 YYDKDF (reference sequence). CDR3 amino acids: CATSPDPPNTGELFF. In DNA, the CDR3 is TGTGCCACCAGTCCGGACCCTCCGAACACCGGGGAGCTGTTTTTT.

This chain connects TRBV27 to TRBJ1-1; perhaps TRBD1 as D (6 bases). Germline CDR1 is MNHEY and CDR2 is SMNVEV (reference sequence). V was pared by 6 bases and J by 1 base, with 21 bases between. This CDR3 is built from 17 residues. CDR3 region: CASRTGTPVDGNTEAFF. The CDR3 bases are TGTGCCAGCAGGACCGGGACACCCGTAGACGGGAACACTGAAGCTTTCTTT.

The chain couples TRBV4-2 to TRBJ2-2; 15 bases map to TRBD2. The CDR3 runs 19 residues. Trimming removed 1 base from V and 3 bases from J; junction bases left unmatched: 6. Germline V CDR1 and CDR2: LGHNA, YNFKEQ. Here the CDR3 DNA reads TGTGCCAGCAGCCAAGGGACTAGCGGGAGGGCCGGGTACACCGGGGAGCTGTTTTTT. Translated: CASSQGTSGRAGYTGELFF.

This chain uses TRBV11-3 with TRBJ2-2; 9 nucleotides line up with TRBD2. The CDR3 totals 14 residues. Germline lookup yields CDR1 SGHNT and CDR2 YENEEA. The V gene end was trimmed by 3 bases and the J gene end by 5 bases; junction bases not matched to a gene: 1. DNA for the CDR3: TGTGCCAGCAGCTTTCTAGCGGGGACCGGGGAGCTGTTTTTT. Residues: CASSFLAGTGELFF.

This clone was counted once. This chain joins TRBV7-3 and TRBJ2-1, with D perhaps TRBD2 (6 bases). Germline CDR1 reads SGHTA; CDR2 reads FQGTGA. The CDR3 contains 17 residues. Trimming removed 7 bases at V and 0 bases at J, with 19 bases between. The CDR3 nucleotides read TGTGCCAGCAAAAAGGAGGGCGGGTCGAGCTCCTACAATGAGCAGTTCTTC. This gives the protein CASKKEGGSSSYNEQFF.